What follows describes a single TCR beta chain. The antigen remains undetermined. Germline values: CDR1 MNHEY, CDR2 SVGAGI. This CDR3 is 13 amino acids long. Between the trimmed V and J ends, which lost 6 bases and 8 bases, there was a span of 14 bases. The sample comes from a study of a mutant IDH1 vaccine in newly diagnosed glioma. The wider study: Vaccinations were initiated 4-6 weeks following radiotherapy alone, or were given together with temozolomide cycles. Most had both radiotherapy and temozolomide beforehand; others had only one.

Time point reported: week 47, end of study. The investigators gave 300 ug of mutant IDH1 20-mer peptide in each vaccine dose, together with topical imiquimod. Each astrocytoma in the donors was new, WHO grade 3 or 4, IDH1-mutant and ATRX-lost. The method was immunoSEQ multiplex PCR; TCRdb's version includes in-frame clones alone and lacks a portion of them. The data contain some 38,000 clones, about 81% of them singletons. The sequence was obtained from a man aged 35 to 55 with glioma. Specimen: PBMCs, collected from a glioma patient whose treatment included an IDH1 peptide vaccine. The chain couples TRBV6-5 to TRBJ2-1, with D perhaps matching TRBD1 or TRBD2 (5 bases each). The CDR3 coding sequence is TGTGCCAGCAGCAAAAGAGGGGTGGATGAGCAGTTCTTC. Protein: CASSKRGVDEQFF.